One sample yielded the 20 T cell receptor beta chains listed below, sequenced in a study of shared clonotypes between healthy human individuals. Here immunoSEQ multiplex PCR was the method, and the copy in TCRdb shows in-frame clones only, minus some. The sample shows fewer than 2.5 million clones, 90% to 95% of them seen only once. Sequencing was performed on naive CD4+ T cells from PBMCs. The subset was: CD45RA+ positively selected. These receptors were taken from a man in his late teens or twenties in good health. Some clones in this sample may be carry-over from other donors' samples.

Turning to this clone: Within the sample, other DNA sequences also encode this same CDR3. This rearrangement joins TRBV5-1 to TRBJ2-7, with 10 bases lining up with TRBD1. With V trimmed by 4 bases and J by 0 bases, 4 bases remained unmatched. This CDR3 is 15 amino acids long. CDR1 is SGHRS, CDR2 YFSETQ, per germline. The CDR3 loop is CASSTGTGVSYEQYF. As DNA, the CDR3 is TGCGCCAGCAGCACAGGGACAGGGGTCTCCTACGAGCAGTACTTC.

The CDR3 coding sequence is TGTGCCAGCAGTCCTTGGACAGGGGGGTCCTACGAGCAGTACTTC. Translated: CASSPWTGGSYEQYF. V is TRBV28 and J is TRBJ2-7; 10 bases map to TRBD1. This CDR3 has 15 amino acids. V trimming: 5 bases; J trimming: 1 base; junction bases outside the gene matches: 5. Germline V gene sequence: CDR1 MDHEN, CDR2 SYDVKM. Combining the CDR3 with reference TRBV28 and TRBJ2-7 gives the whole variable domain DVKVTQSSRYLVKRTGEKVFLECVQDMDHENMFWYRQDPGLGLRLIYFSYDVKMKEKGDIPEGYSVSREKKERFSLILESASTNQTSMYLCASSPWTGGSYEQYFGPGTRLTVT.

The V and J genes are TRBV27 and TRBJ1-2, with a weak D call TRBD1 (5 bases). Between the trimmed V and J ends, which lost 8 bases and 4 bases, there was a span of 20 bases. The CDR3 sequence is 15 residues long. Germline V gene data show CDR1 as MNHEY and CDR2 as SMNVEV (reference sequence). CDR3 in DNA: TGTGCCAGCGCCGACCGCGGTGGGGGAGTCTATGGCTACACCTTC. Residues: CASADRGGGVYGYTF.

The rearrangement links TRBV6-6 to TRBJ2-5, with D maybe TRBD1 (6 bases). Per germline, CDR1 MNHNY and CDR2 SVGAGI (reference sequence). V was clipped by 6 bases and J by 2 bases, with 16 bases between them. The CDR3 is 15 residues long. The CDR3 is CASSLRDNQQETQYF. CDR3 sequence (DNA): TGTGCCAGCAGCTTACGGGACAATCAACAAGAGACCCAGTACTTC.

This clone has just one count. Different DNA sequences within this sample yield the same CDR3. CDR3 in amino acids: CASSTSGGTDTQYF. In DNA form, the CDR3 reads TGTGCCAGTAGTACGTCAGGAGGCACAGATACGCAGTATTTT. The gene calls are TRBV19 and TRBJ2-3; D gene ambiguous. Germline V gene lookup returns CDR1 LNHDA and CDR2 SQIVND (reference sequence). V was pared by 4 bases and J by 1 base, with 9 bases between. This CDR3 contains 14 residues.

The V gene is TRBV9, the J gene TRBJ1-1, with 10 bases aligning to TRBD1. After removal of 0 bases from V and 4 bases from J, the junction contained 6 bases not matched to a gene. CDR3 length: 16 residues. Germline CDR1 SGDLS, CDR2 YYNGEE. Here the CDR3 reads CASSVVLGTGATEAFF. The CDR3 nucleotides are TGTGCCAGCAGCGTAGTCTTGGGGACAGGGGCCACTGAAGCTTTCTTT.

Here the CDR3 DNA reads TGTGCCAGCAGTGAAAGGGGACAGGAGCAGTACTTC. Its protein product is CASSERGQEQYF. V and J are TRBV25-1 and TRBJ2-7, with 7 bases fitting TRBD1. Germline V CDR1 and CDR2: MGHDK, SYGVNS. The CDR3 contains 12 residues. J was trimmed by 7 bases and V by 2 bases; bases with no gene match: 2.

This sequence joins TRBV5-6 and TRBJ2-1; D perhaps matches TRBD1 (6 bases). Trimming shortened V by 7 bases and J by 2 bases, and 16 bases separated the two germline ends. The germline CDR1 and CDR2 sequences are SGHDT and YYEEEE. The CDR3 sequence is 15 residues long. The DNA for the CDR3 is TGTGCCAGCCGACGACAGGAGACAACCTACAATGAGCAGTTCTTC. It specifies CASRRQETTYNEQFF.

This chain links TRBV7-2 with TRBJ2-2, with D perhaps given as TRBD1 or TRBD2 (6 bases each). Germline CDR1 SGHTA, CDR2 FQGNSA. There are 16 residues in the CDR3. Trimming cost V 2 bases and J 6 bases, with 16 bases left between them. The CDR3 bases are TGTGCCAGCAGCTTAAATTCGGGGGCGGCTCCCGGGGAGCTGTTTTTT. Its protein is CASSLNSGAAPGELFF. Supplemented by reference TRBV7-2 and TRBJ2-2, the full variable domain reads GAGVSQSPSNKVTEKGKDVELRCDPISGHTALYWYRQSLGQGLEFLIYFQGNSAPDKSGLPSDRFSAERTGGSVSTLTIQRTQQEDSAVYLCASSLNSGAAPGELFFGEGSRLTVL.

This sequence joins TRBV28 and TRBJ2-1; 9 bases line up with TRBD2. The CDR3 is 19 residues long. Germline V lookup: CDR1 MDHEN, CDR2 SYDVKM. The junction had 15 bases not matched to a gene; V was cut back by 3 bases and J by 3 bases. CDR3 protein: CASSFGFGLAGWYYNEQFF. Here the CDR3 DNA reads TGTGCCAGCAGTTTCGGGTTCGGGCTAGCGGGATGGTACTACAATGAGCAGTTCTTC.

The chain carries TRBV5-1 and TRBJ2-5, with TRBD2 matching over 12 bases. V dropped 4 bases and J dropped 2; count of bases not matched to a gene: 6. Germline V gene sequence: CDR1 SGHRS, CDR2 YFSETQ. The CDR3 has 16 amino acids. CDR3 coding DNA: TGCGCCAGCAGCGAAGCTAGCGGGAGGGCTCAAGAGACCCAGTACTTC. This translates into CASSEASGRAQETQYF.

The chain is built from TRBV18 and TRBJ2-7, with 8 bases fitting TRBD2. The V segment lost 3 bases and the J segment 3 bases; nucleotides outside the gene matches: 7. CDR1 is KGHSH and CDR2 is LQKENI in the germline V gene. This CDR3 region has 15 residues. CDR3 coding DNA: TGTGCCAGCTCACCGGTAGCGGGAACTAACTACGAGCAGTACTTC. Its translation is CASSPVAGTNYEQYF. Filled out from reference TRBV18 and TRBJ2-7, the complete variable domain reads NAGVMQNPRHLVRRRGQEARLRCSPMKGHSHVYWYRQLPEEGLKFMVYLQKENIIDESGMPKERFSAEFPKEGPSILRIQQVVRGDSAAYFCASSPVAGTNYEQYFGPGTRLTVT.

V and J are TRBV5-4 and TRBJ2-7, with D uncertain. Germline V CDR1 and CDR2: SGHNT, YYREEE (reference sequence). The CDR3 spans 14 residues. Trimming removed 2 bases from V and 1 base from J, with 10 bases in between. CDR3 sequence: CASSFGLESYEQYF. In DNA form, the CDR3 reads TGTGCCAGCAGCTTTGGGCTAGAATCCTACGAGCAGTACTTC.

Concerning this clone: This sample also contains other DNA sequences that code for the same CDR3. The rearrangement uses TRBV5-1 and TRBJ2-1; 7 nucleotides align to TRBD2. The CDR3 contains 13 residues. V dropped 0 bases and J dropped 10; count of bases not matched to a gene: 4. Germline-derived CDR1 and CDR2 are SGHRS and YFSETQ. The CDR3 protein is CASSLGLAREQFF. CDR3 in DNA: TGCGCCAGCAGCTTGGGACTAGCACGGGAGCAGTTCTTC.

This sequence joins TRBV5-1 and TRBJ2-4, with D possibly being TRBD1 (6 bases). This CDR3 region has 13 residues. V was cut by 1 base and J by 14 bases, with 16 bases left in between. Germline lookup yields CDR1 SGHRS and CDR2 YFSETQ. The CDR3 reads CASSLNRQGWKYF. The CDR3 nucleotides are TGCGCCAGCAGCTTGAATCGCCAGGGGTGGAAGTACTTC.

Points on this clone: This could be a read error, since a much larger clone is one nucleotide away. The V gene is TRBV7-6, the J gene TRBJ1-5; D may be TRBD1 (6 bases). The germline V and J ends were trimmed by 2 bases and 5 bases, with 7 bases remaining between them. The CDR3 has 13 amino acids. From germline, CDR1 is SGHVS and CDR2 FNYEAQ. The CDR3 sequence is CASSLKGDQPQHF. DNA of the CDR3: TGTGCCAGCAGCTTAAAGGGGGATCAGCCCCAGCATTTT.

The V gene is TRBV18, the J gene TRBJ2-7, with 8 bases matching TRBD1. Per the germline V gene, CDR1 is KGHSH and CDR2 is LQKENI. The CDR3 contains 15 residues. The ends lost 5 bases at V and 4 bases at J; junction bases unmatched: 10. The CDR3 DNA sequence: TGTGCCAGCTCAGTAACCGGGACAGGAAATTACGAGCAGTACTTC. As protein: CASSVTGTGNYEQYF.

CDR3 protein: CASSLKDEAFF. DNA for the CDR3: TGTGCCAGCAGCTTAAAGGACGAAGCTTTCTTT. J is TRBJ1-1 and V is TRBV7-2, with D uncertain. V lost 2 bases and J lost 8, with 6 bases in between. The germline gives CDR1 SGHTA, CDR2 FQGNSA. There are 11 residues in the CDR3.

The rearrangement links TRBV4-3 to TRBJ1-5, with 7 nucleotides matching TRBD1. This CDR3 region has 15 residues. The V gene end was trimmed by 3 bases and the J gene end by 6 bases; junction bases not matched to a gene: 8. Germline V CDR1 and CDR2: LGHNA, YSLEER. The CDR3 coding sequence is TGCGCCAGCAGCCAGGCGACAGGGACTGGTCAGCCCCAGCATTTT. It specifies CASSQATGTGQPQHF.

Turning to this clone: This sample also contains other DNA sequences that code for the same CDR3. V usage is TRBV2 and J usage is TRBJ2-7; 8 bases are a match to TRBD2. Trimming took 6 bases from V and 4 from J; bases not matched to a gene: 5. CDR3 size: 13 residues. Germline V gene sequence: CDR1 SNHLY, CDR2 FYNNEI. The CDR3 DNA follows: TGTGCCAGCAGCGCCGGGGGGGGATACGAGCAGTACTTC. It is translated as CASSAGGGYEQYF.